This TCR beta chain derives from a study of T cells after yellow fever vaccination. Study-wide findings and caveats: A small share of clonotypes appeared in both CD4 and CD8 compartments. Subsequent to the booster, the majority of primary-vaccination clones reappeared (around 95% CD4, around 90% CD8). Researchers report a weaker secondary response that nonetheless peaked faster, day 5 versus 15.

UMIs and a universal primer site were added when TCR cDNA was made by 5'RACE template switching. One entry per CDR3 protein results from TCRdb running MiXCR on the 5' RACE reads. The sample lists 340,000 or so distinct CDR3 sequences, about 12% occurring once. Comment on this clonotype: Its antigen is not known.

This CDR3 is 17 amino acids long. Germline trimming cut 2 bases from V and 5 bases from J; bases unmatched to any gene: 8. Germline V gives CDR1 MNHNY, CDR2 SVGAGI (reference sequence). The chain employs TRBV6-6 and TRBJ2-2; 10 positions match TRBD2. The sample was CD4+ T cells sorted from PBMCs, taken 15 days after the yellow fever booster vaccination. The receptor was isolated from a man aged 18-30 years who received the YFV17D yellow fever vaccine. CDR3 amino acids: CASSYPKRGGRTGELFF. The CDR3 DNA reads TGTGCCAGCAGTTACCCTAAGCGGGGGGGCCGGACCGGGGAGCTGTTTTTT.